This entry lists 8 T cell receptor beta chains sequenced from one sample in a study of T cells after yellow fever vaccination. MiXCR, applied by TCRdb to the 5' RACE reads, yields one record per CDR3 protein. The sample records over 100,000 distinct CDR3 sequences, 7.5% to 9.5% being singletons. The input for sequencing was CD8+ T cells sorted from PBMCs, taken 45 days after the yellow fever booster vaccination. The receptors were sampled from a young man who received the YFV17D yellow fever vaccine.

This clonotype was seen many times. This rearrangement joins TRBV19 to TRBJ2-7; maybe TRBD1 (5 bases). The germline V gene has CDR1 LNHDA and CDR2 SQIVND (reference sequence). V was pared by 1 base and J by 6 bases, with 19 bases between. The CDR3 loop spans 16 amino acids. CDR3 DNA: TGTGCCAGTAGTATAGGAGGCGGACATTCGTCTCTCGAGCAGTACTTC. It yields the protein CASSIGGGHSSLEQYF.

This clonotype was counted ten times or more. The gene calls are TRBV20-1 and TRBJ2-7; no clear D. This CDR3 spans 12 amino acids. Trimming removed 0 bases from V and 4 bases from J, with 7 bases in between. From germline, CDR1 is DFQATT and CDR2 SNEGSKA (reference sequence). This CDR3 is CSARDREYEQYF. The CDR3 nucleotides read TGCAGTGCTAGAGATAGGGAATACGAGCAGTACTTC.

This clonotype appeared a few times. At one end the junction does not follow the germline gene, possibly because of a read error. The CDR3 spells CAISPGDFYEQYF. Written as DNA, the CDR3 is TGTGCCATCAGCCCTGGGGACTTTTACGAGCAGTACTTC. The rearrangement links TRBV5-8 to TRBJ2-7; the D gene is possibly TRBD2 (6 bases). Germline CDR1 and CDR2: SGHTS and YDEGEE. This CDR3 region has 13 residues.

The rearrangement links TRBV28 to TRBJ2-5, with 12 bases matching TRBD2. With 3 bases clipped from V and 0 bases from J, the junction kept 20 bases outside the gene matches. There are 22 residues in the CDR3. CDR1 and CDR2 from the germline V gene are MDHEN and SYDVKM. As DNA, the CDR3 is TGTGCCAGCAGTTTTTTGCTAGCGGGAGGGCCTATGTACGAACGGGACCAAGAGACCCAGTACTTC. Translated, it gives CASSFLLAGGPMYERDQETQYF.

This clonotype was seen only a few times. The J gene is TRBJ2-7, the V gene TRBV19; D remains unclear. The germline V gene encodes CDR1 LNHDA and CDR2 SQIVND (reference sequence). The ends were cut back, 3 bases at V and 2 bases at J, with 11 bases in the middle. The CDR3 extends over 14 amino acids. CDR3 coding DNA: TGTGCCAGTAGTATCCTTCTCGGACCCTACGAGCAGTACTTC. This gives the protein CASSILLGPYEQYF.

This clonotype was counted at least ten times. The chain has TRBV7-9 and TRBJ1-2; possible D gene TRBD1, 6 bases. This CDR3 is 12 amino acids long. V lost 5 bases, J lost 14 bases, and 18 bases lay in between. Germline CDR1 reads SEHNR; CDR2 reads FQNEAQ (reference sequence). CDR3 sequence: CASSQTSGDLTF. The CDR3 DNA reads as TGTGCCAGCAGCCAAACATCAGGGGATCTGACCTTC.

The CDR3 nucleotides are TGCAGTGCTAGAGATGGGGGGACCCGGGCCTACAATGAGCAGTTCTTC. It translates to CSARDGGTRAYNEQFF. The J gene is TRBJ2-1, the V gene TRBV20-1; D is possibly TRBD2 (6 bases). V was cut by 0 bases and J by 2 bases, with 14 bases left in between. Germline V lookup: CDR1 DFQATT, CDR2 SNEGSKA (reference sequence). CDR3 size: 16 residues.

This clonotype was counted many times. The CDR3 spells CASSVGYSSYEQYF. The CDR3 DNA follows: TGTGCCAGCAGCGTAGGTTACAGCTCCTACGAGCAGTACTTC. This chain connects TRBV9 to TRBJ2-7; D remains unclear. CDR1 and CDR2 (germline): SGDLS, YYNGEE. The CDR3 loop spans 14 amino acids. V lost 0 bases and J 0 bases, leaving 7 bases between the germline ends. Variable domain in full (rest from reference TRBV9 and TRBJ2-7): DSGVTQTPKHLITATGQRVTLRCSPRSGDLSVYWYQQSLDQGLQFLIQYYNGEERAKGNILERFSAQQFPDLHSELNLSSLELGDSALYFCASSVGYSSYEQYFGPGTRLTVT.